The source of this T cell receptor (beta chain) is a study of spatial heterogeneity in lung cancer. About the research overall: Consistently, beta-chain sequences turned up in larger numbers than alpha-chain sequences did.

The CDR3 spans 15 residues. V lost 4 bases to trimming and J lost 1 base; unmatched junction nucleotides: 5. Germline CDR1 MNHNS, CDR2 SASEGT. From the 5' RACE reads, TCRdb called clonotypes with MiXCR, one entry per CDR3 protein. Here the sample spans tens of thousands of distinct CDR3 sequences, 6.9% being singletons. Time point described: sample taken at primary tumor resection. Extraction of whole RNA from tumor, nontumor lung or frozen PBMC preceded unsorted sequencing. Donation came from about 72 patients with untreated early-stage non-small cell lung cancer. Whole-study findings and limits: Ubiquitous, expanded tumor-derived TCRs were more frequently observed in blood at resection than at follow-up.

At least ten counts were recorded for this clonotype. Antigen specificity is unknown. This clonotype originated in a male donor with early-stage non-small cell lung cancer. The chain uses TRBV6-1 and TRBJ2-3; 7 positions match TRBD2. The starting material was PBMCs, obtained at surgery. CDR3 amino acids: CASSAGGGRTDTQYF. The CDR3 bases are TGTGCCAGCAGTGCCGGCGGGGGACGCACAGATACGCAGTATTTT.